This T cell receptor (beta chain) was identified during a study of naive and memory T cell subsets. Study-wide findings and caveats: The RNA method is potentially sensitive to activation and differentiation changes.

The table lists this clonotype with many counts. The antigen remains undetermined. TCR cDNA received a 3' ligated oligonucleotide that carried a UMI. Adult healthy volunteers gave 2.5 ml peripheral blood for whole-blood RNA. Reverse transcription used DNase-treated unsorted total RNA, aiming for about 1 to 1000 ng. The SP2 primer and nested alpha and beta constant region primers amplified ligated cDNA in four rounds. Blood and skin TCR RNA was reverse transcribed with alpha and beta constant primers. TCRdb recomputed calls from the 5' RACE reads with MiXCR, one row per CDR3 protein. This sample has about 62,000 distinct CDR3 sequences, with approximately 8.5% found just once. The origin of this receptor is a female donor in good health.

The CDR3, as DNA: TGCAGCGTTGCGCTGGGGGGCGGCCACAATCAGCCCCAGCATTTT. Amino acids: CSVALGGGHNQPQHF. V and J are TRBV29-1 and TRBJ1-5; maybe TRBD1 (6 bases). CDR1 SQVTM and CDR2 ANQGSEA come from the germline V gene. Trimming stripped 4 bases from V and 3 bases from J, with 16 bases between. The CDR3 loop spans 15 amino acids.